The 5 T cell receptor beta chains presented below share a single source sample, sequenced in a study of T cell changes during pregnancy in multiple sclerosis (dated by TCRdb to the late 2010s). The method behind the library was the immunoSEQ multiplex PCR assay. TCRdb re-hosts the immuneACCESS table, in-frame sequences only. Its copies lack some clones; in the studies checked, an unresolved V gene accounts for under half of them, and the cause for the rest is not known. The sample table contains approximately 44,000 clones; only one count was recorded for 80% to 95% of them. The ten largest make up 0.5% of the sample. The material sequenced was CD4+ T cells from peripheral blood mononuclear cells, taken in the second trimester of pregnancy. These receptors all stem from a female donor in good health, enrolled as a control in a pregnancy study.

This chain joins TRBV6-5 and TRBJ2-1, with 7 bases lining up with TRBD1. V was clipped by 5 bases and J by 7 bases; unmatched bases: 8. Germline assignment: CDR1 MNHEY and CDR2 SVGAGI. The CDR3 has 14 residues. Here the CDR3 DNA reads TGTGCCAGCAGTCCCCGACAGGGCTTGAATGAGCAGTTCTTC. It encodes CASSPRQGLNEQFF.

The chain combines TRBV25-1 with TRBJ2-7; the D is unclear. V was cut by 4 bases and J by 0 bases, with 4 bases left in between. Germline loops: CDR1 MGHDK, CDR2 SYGVNS. The CDR3 extends over 12 amino acids. The CDR3 nucleotides read TGTGCCAGCAGTGCTAACTCCTACGAGCAGTACTTC. Translating it yields CASSANSYEQYF.

In DNA form, the CDR3 reads TGTGCCATCAGCTCAGGGTTCGGGGGCTATGGCTACACCTTC. Protein sequence: CAISSGFGGYGYTF. The chain carries TRBV10-3 and TRBJ1-2; D is possibly TRBD1 (5 bases). Trimming stripped 6 bases from V and 4 bases from J, with 15 bases between. The germline CDR1 and CDR2 sequences are ENHRY and SYGVKD. This CDR3 is built from 14 residues.

The chain is built from TRBV13 and TRBJ2-1; 7 nucleotides match TRBD1. V was clipped by 4 bases and J by 0 bases; unmatched bases: 9. The length of the CDR3 is 17 residues. Germline assignment: CDR1 PRHDT and CDR2 FYEKMQ (reference sequence). CDR3 in DNA: TGTGCCAGCAGCTCTTATAAACAGGGGAGCTCCTACAATGAGCAGTTCTTC. It is translated as CASSSYKQGSSYNEQFF.

The rearrangement links TRBV5-4 to TRBJ1-4, with TRBD1 matching over 7 bases. This CDR3 has 15 residues. After removal of 0 bases from V and 4 bases from J, the junction contained 3 bases not matched to a gene. Looked up from germline, CDR1 is SGHNT and CDR2 is YYREEE (reference sequence). CDR3 coding DNA: TGTGCCAGCAGCTTGGCCACAGGGGTTAATGAAAAACTGTTTTTT. The encoded protein is CASSLATGVNEKLFF. Based on the CDR3 plus reference TRBV5-4 and TRBJ1-4, the full variable domain is ETGVTQSPTHLIKTRGQQVTLRCSSQSGHNTVSWYQQALGQGPQFIFQYYREEENGRGNFPPRFSGLQFPNYSSELNVNALELDDSALYLCASSLATGVNEKLFFGSGTQLSVL.